The subject of this entry is one TCR beta chain. Reverse transcription of about 0.5 to 1 ug RNA used random hexamers. TCR beta CDR3 was amplified by immunoSEQ multiplex PCR. This amplification extended across 54 Vbeta and 13 Jbeta segments. TCRdb re-called the immunoSEQ multiplex PCR reads through MiXCR, storing one row per CDR3 protein. The table has about 190,000 distinct CDR3 sequences, more than 85% seen once; the top ten hold 0.087%. CDR3 length: 13 residues. Germline V CDR1 and CDR2: SNHLY, FYNNEI. V was clipped by 4 bases and J by 6 bases, with 10 bases between them. Sequencing targeted TCR beta in blood CD8+ and CD4+ T cells. TEMRA cells were FACS-enriched and CD8+ and CD4+ T cells negatively isolated. This specimen comes from a study of CD8 T cells in Susac syndrome.

The chain is built from TRBV2 and TRBJ2-1; D is possibly TRBD1 (5 bases). The TCR sequence derives from a human donor with Susac syndrome. The sample was CD4+ T cells from PBMCs. CDR3 sequence (DNA): TGTGCCAGCAGTGCCGACAGAATCAATGAGCAGTTCTTC. Residues: CASSADRINEQFF.